This T cell receptor beta chain was recorded in a study of Ad26.COV2.S vaccination and SARS-CoV-2 variants. Across the study: Donor allocation was to the COV1001 Ad26.COV2.S trial arm.

Profiled with immunoSEQ multiplex PCR; TCRdb holds only in-frame clones, not every one. In the table there are about 350,000 clones, approximately 90% of which are singletons. This clone was picked up one time. Documented treatment: around 19 received Ad26.COV2.S at low or high dose, single or two shots; about 5 received placebo; per-sample allocation not given. On day 63 after the first injection, vaccine and placebo recipients gave samples. Germline lookup yields CDR1 MDHEN and CDR2 SYDVKM. Trimming took off 5 bases at V and 9 bases at J, with 20 bases between the two ends. The length of the CDR3 is 15 residues.

This sequence was found in a person aged 18-60 years who received the Ad26.COV2.S COVID-19 vaccine or a placebo. V is TRBV28 and J is TRBJ2-1; D unresolved. The sequences come from peripheral blood, collected in a trial of Ad26.COV2.S vaccine versus placebo. The CDR3 loop reads CASSTRNSLTVEQFF. The CDR3 DNA follows: TGTGCCAGCAGTACCCGCAATTCGTTAACAGTTGAGCAGTTCTTC.